These T cell receptor beta chains were read from a single sample in a study of blood T cell repertoires in COVID-19. Only in-frame clones appear in the TCRdb table, and some are missing; sequencing was by immunoSEQ multiplex PCR. The top ten hold approximately 1.5% of the sample, which has 430,000 or so clones, nearly 90% seen once. The sequenced sample consisted of PBMCs or T cells enriched from blood (not recorded which). These receptors all stem from a woman under 30 who had been exposed to COVID-19. CDR3s leave out the opening cysteine and the closing phenylalanine or tryptophan. Fields, in order: V gene, CDR3 protein.

V: TRBV5-1
CDR3: ASSFRQEAYEQY

V: TRBV11-2
CDR3: ASSLAGSYGYT

V: TRBV27
CDR3: ASSFQGVYGYT

V: TRBV24-1
CDR3: ATSDSRGQGEGYEQY

V: TRBV23-1
CDR3: ASNRSSYNEQF

V: TRBV6-2/TRBV6-3
CDR3: ASSYSGTGGSPLH

V: TRBV5-6
CDR3: ASSLVAGDGRF

V: TRBV9
CDR3: ASSVGYQGSYEQY

V: TRBV2
CDR3: ASSGTGGAQTQY

V: TRBV5-1
CDR3: ASSLSLVNTEAF

V: TRBV27
CDR3: ASSAGAGANVLT

V: TRBV19
CDR3: ASRPGLAGGVKNIQY

V: TRBV11-2
CDR3: ASSLKPNEKLF

V: TRBV4-3
CDR3: ASSQGSAGETQY